The text below deals with one T cell receptor (beta chain). No antigen is known for it. These data originate in a study of blood T cells in healthy people across ages. Background on the study: The capture of about one barcoded beta molecule per two T cells was achieved by template switching.

Study-wide points: Expanded clonotype shifts may have been confounded, as the donors had an unknown CMV status. A greater number of naive CD4+ cells and higher diversity distinguished long-lived donors from aged donors.

J was trimmed by 0 bases and V by 1 base; bases with no gene match: 6. Germline V gene sequence: CDR1 SGDLS, CDR2 YYNGEE. CDR3 length: 18 residues. Then a second PCR, running about 7 to 11 cycles, was carried out with a sample-barcoded 5' primer and a J-beta primer mix. TCRdb reprocessed the 5' RACE reads with MiXCR, giving one entry per CDR3 protein. In the table there are 1.5 million to 2 million distinct CDR3 sequences, approximately 30% of which are singletons. Sequenced: blood. The sequence derives from a woman aged 30 to 39 in good health. This chain uses TRBV9 with TRBJ2-6; 8 positions agree with TRBD1. DNA of the CDR3: TGTGCCAGCAGCGTAAGGACAGGGAGAGGCTCTGGGGCCAACGTCCTGACTTTC. Translation: CASSVRTGRGSGANVLTF.